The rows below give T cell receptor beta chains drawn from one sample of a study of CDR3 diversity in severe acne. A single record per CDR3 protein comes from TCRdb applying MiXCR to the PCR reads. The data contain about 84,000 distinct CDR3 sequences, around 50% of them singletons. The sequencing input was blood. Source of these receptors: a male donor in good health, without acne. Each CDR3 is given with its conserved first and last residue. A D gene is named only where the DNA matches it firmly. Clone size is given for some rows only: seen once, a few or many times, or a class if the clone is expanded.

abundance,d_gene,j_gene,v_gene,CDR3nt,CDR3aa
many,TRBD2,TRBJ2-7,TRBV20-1,TGCAGTGCTAGAGAATTTGCCCGAACTAGCGGGGGGGCTTACTACGAGCAGTACTTC,CSAREFARTSGGAYYEQYF
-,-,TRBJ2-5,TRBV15,TGTGCCACCAGCAGCGTAGGGGGGCAGGGGCAAGAGACCCAGTACTTC,CATSSVGGQGQETQYF
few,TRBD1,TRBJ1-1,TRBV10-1,TGCGCCAGCAGTCCGGACAGGGTGGCTGAAGCTTTCTTT,CASSPDRVAEAFF
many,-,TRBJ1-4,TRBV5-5,TGTGCCAGCAGCTTACTGGGGATCGACGAAAAACTGTTTTTT,CASSLLGIDEKLFF
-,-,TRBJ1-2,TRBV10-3,TGTGCCAGCTCCAGGGAACTCAACTATGGCTACACCTTC,CASSRELNYGYTF
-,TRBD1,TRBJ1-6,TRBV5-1,TGCGCCAGCATGAAAGGGACAGGGGACACCGCGGGTTCACCCCTCCACTTT,CASMKGTGDTAGSPLHF
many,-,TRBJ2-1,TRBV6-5,TGTGCCAGCAGATTACCTGGGGGCGATAGCTCCTACAATGAGCAGTTCTTC,CASRLPGGDSSYNEQFF
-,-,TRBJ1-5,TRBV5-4,TGTGCCAGCAGCGTTGACAGGTTCCAAGAGACCCAGCATTTT,CASSVDRFQETQHF
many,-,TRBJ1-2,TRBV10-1,TGCGCCAGCAGTGCGGGAAGGGGCCTCTATGGCTACACCTTC,CASSAGRGLYGYTF
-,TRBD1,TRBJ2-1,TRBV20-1,TGCAGTGCTAGAGGGACAGGGCGGGGAAATGAGCAGTTCTTC,CSARGTGRGNEQFF
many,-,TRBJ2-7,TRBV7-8,TGTGCCAGCAGCTCCCCCCAGGGCGACGAGCAGTACTTC,CASSSPQGDEQYF
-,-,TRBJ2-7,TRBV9,TGTGCCAGCAGCGTAGGACCTCTAGGCGCCTACGAGCAGTACTTC,CASSVGPLGAYEQYF
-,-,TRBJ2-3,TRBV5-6,TGTGCCAGCGGCTCACTAGCAGATACGCAGTATTTT,CASGSLADTQYF
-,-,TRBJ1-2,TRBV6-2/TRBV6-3,TGTGCCAGCAGTTCGGGACCTCCGATCTATGGCTACACCTTC,CASSSGPPIYGYTF
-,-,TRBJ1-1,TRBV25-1,TGTGCCAGCAGCTCATCCATCGAGACTGAAGCTTTCTTT,CASSSSIETEAFF
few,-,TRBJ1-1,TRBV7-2,TGTGCCAGCAGCTTCAGGGCGAACACTGAAGCTTTCTTT,CASSFRANTEAFF
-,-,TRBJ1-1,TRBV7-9,TGTGCCAGCAGCTTTAGGGCGCCGGACACTGAAGCTTTCTTT,CASSFRAPDTEAFF
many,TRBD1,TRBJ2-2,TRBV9,TGTGCCAGCAGCGTAGGGGGGACAGGGTCCACCGGGGAGCTGTTTTTT,CASSVGGTGSTGELFF
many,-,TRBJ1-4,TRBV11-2,TGTGCCAGCAGGCCGAGAGGTGCAACTAATGAAAAACTGTTTTTT,CASRPRGATNEKLFF
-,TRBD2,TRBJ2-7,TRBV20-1,TGCAGTGCTAGGATAGCGGGGGGGCGGGGCGAGCAGTACTTC,CSARIAGGRGEQYF
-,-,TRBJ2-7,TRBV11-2,TGTGCCAGCCGACACGGGACCATCTCCGAGCAGTACTTC,CASRHGTISEQYF
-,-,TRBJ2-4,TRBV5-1,TGCGCCAGCAGCATCGCCGGCGGAGACTCTGGAAACATTCAGTACTTC,CASSIAGGDSGNIQYF
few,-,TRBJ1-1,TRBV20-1,TGTAGTGCTAGCCTGTACACTGAAGCTCTCTTT,CSASLYTEALF
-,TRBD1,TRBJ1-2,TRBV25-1,TGTGCCAGCAGTTCCCAAGGACAGGACGTTTATGGCTACACCTTC,CASSSQGQDVYGYTF
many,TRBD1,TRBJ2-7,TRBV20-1,TGCAGTGCTAGGGACAGGGTTGAAGTGGAGCAGTACTTC,CSARDRVEVEQYF
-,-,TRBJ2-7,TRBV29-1,TGCAGCGTTGAAGAGGGGTACGAGCAGTACTTC,CSVEEGYEQYF
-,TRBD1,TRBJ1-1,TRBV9,TGTGCCAGCAGCCCTGCTGGGGGACAGGGGACTGAAGCTTTCTTT,CASSPAGGQGTEAFF
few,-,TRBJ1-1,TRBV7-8,-,CASSIYLCSVILAAYGTEAFF
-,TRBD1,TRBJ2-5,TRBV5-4,TGTGCCACCGGGACAGGGGGTGGCCAGTACTTC,CATGTGGGQYF